This T cell receptor (beta chain) was recorded in a study of cytomegalovirus exposure and HLA in healthy donors. CDR3 size: 16 residues. In germline, CDR1 is SGHAT, CDR2 FQNNGV. V lost 1 base, J lost 7 bases, and 16 bases lay in between. PCR involved 60 Vbeta and 13 Jbeta primers. Measured with immunoSEQ multiplex PCR; TCRdb has only the in-frame clones, and not every one. The profile covers 100,000 to 120,000 clones, with around 76% appearing a single time and around an eighth taken by the ten largest. The material sequenced was PBMCs. This chain uses TRBV11-2 with TRBJ1-4, with TRBD1 as a possible D gene (5 bases). The clonotype originates from a young man in good health and CMV-seropositive. CDR3 nucleotides: TGTGCCAGCAGCTTAGGAGTACGGGGGTTGAGTGAAAAACTGTTTTTT. It yields the protein CASSLGVRGLSEKLFF.